Below are 23 T cell receptor beta chains sequenced from a single sample in a study of T cell responses to AZD1222 COVID-19 vaccine. Produced via immunoSEQ multiplex PCR; TCRdb's table is partial and in-frame only. The sample gives about 120,000 clones, about 89% of which show up once; 5% to 6.5% is in the top ten. Specimen: peripheral blood, collected on day 0 of AZD1222 vaccination. These receptors were obtained from an adult in good health.

The chain recombines TRBV5-1 with TRBJ1-2; tentative D call: TRBD1 (6 bases). CDR3 size: 15 residues. CDR1 and CDR2 from the germline V gene are SGHRS and YFSETQ. V was pared by 2 bases and J by 2 bases, with 13 bases between. In nucleotides, the CDR3 is TGCGCCAGCAGCTTAGGGACACCCCAGAACTATGGCTACACCTTC. This codes for CASSLGTPQNYGYTF.

V gene TRBV7-2 combines with J gene TRBJ1-5; 9 positions agree with TRBD1. The V and J ends lost 5 bases and 6 bases, in that order; junction bases with no gene match: 5. In germline, CDR1 is SGHTA, CDR2 FQGNSA. The CDR3 contains 14 residues. CDR3 in DNA: TGTGCCAGCAGCCGTACAGGGGGCGGTCAGCCCCAGCATTTT. The encoded protein is CASSRTGGGQPQHF.

The chain employs TRBV19 and TRBJ2-2; perhaps TRBD1 as D (5 bases). This CDR3 spans 16 amino acids. Looked up from germline, CDR1 is LNHDA and CDR2 is SQIVND (reference sequence). Deletions cut 9 bases from V and 0 bases from J, with 17 bases between. In DNA, the CDR3 is TGTGCCAGCATCGCGGACAACACCCCGAACACCGGGGAGCTGTTTTTT. It codes for CASIADNTPNTGELFF.

J is TRBJ2-7 and V is TRBV27; D might be TRBD2 (5 bases). The CDR3 is made up of 14 amino acids. CDR1 is MNHEY, CDR2 SMNVEV, per germline (reference sequence). With 6 bases removed from V and 3 bases from J, the gap between germline ends came to 15 bases. In nucleotides, the CDR3 is TGTGCCAGCAGATCGAGGGTAGGGTACTACGAGCAGTACTTC. Residues: CASRSRVGYYEQYF.

The chain carries TRBV6-8 and TRBJ2-2, with TRBD1 matching 7 bases. Losses at the gene ends were 8 bases for V and 1 base for J; bases not matched to a gene: 4. This CDR3 spans 14 amino acids. From germline, CDR1 is MNHGY and CDR2 SAAAGT. The CDR3 region is CASLTGVNTGELFF. CDR3 bases: TGTGCCAGCCTTACAGGGGTGAACACCGGGGAGCTGTTTTTT.

The chain combines TRBV29-1 with TRBJ2-5; 13 positions match TRBD2. Germline CDR1 is SQVTM and CDR2 is ANQGSEA. The CDR3 is made up of 13 amino acids. The ends lost 7 bases at V and 5 bases at J; junction bases unmatched: 4. The CDR3 spells CSAGTSGIETQYF. DNA of the CDR3: TGCAGCGCTGGGACTAGCGGGATCGAGACCCAGTACTTC.

V and J are TRBV18 and TRBJ2-1; a possible D gene is TRBD2 (6 bases). The ends were cut back, 5 bases at V and 9 bases at J, with 11 bases in the middle. CDR1 KGHSH and CDR2 LQKENI come from the germline V gene. CDR3 size: 12 residues. The CDR3 is CASSAGSPEQFF. CDR3 bases: TGTGCCAGCTCAGCCGGGAGCCCTGAGCAGTTCTTC.

The gene calls are TRBV9 and TRBJ1-2; TRBD1 might be the D (5 bases). This CDR3 region has 14 residues. Per the germline V gene, CDR1 is SGDLS and CDR2 is YYNGEE. Trimming pared 0 bases from V and 7 bases from J, leaving 13 bases between. The DNA of the CDR3 is TGTGCCAGCAGCGTAGGGAGGGGAGCAGGTGGCTACACCTTC. It yields the protein CASSVGRGAGGYTF.

This chain connects TRBV27 to TRBJ2-7, with D perhaps matching TRBD2 (5 bases). CDR3 length: 15 residues. V gave up 3 bases and J gave up 0 bases, with 12 bases separating them. CDR1 is MNHEY, CDR2 SMNVEV, per germline (reference sequence). For the CDR3, the DNA is TGTGCCAGCAGTTTTAGAGACTATAGCTCCTACGAGCAGTACTTC. Amino acid sequence: CASSFRDYSSYEQYF.

V is TRBV11-3 and J is TRBJ1-6; D gene uncertain. Germline V gene data show CDR1 as SGHNT and CDR2 as YENEEA. The V end was cut by 0 bases, the J end by 0 bases, with 9 bases between. The CDR3 covers 17 residues. For the CDR3, the DNA is TGTGCCAGCAGCTTAGATCGTGGACGCTCCTATAATTCACCCCTCCACTTT. As protein: CASSLDRGRSYNSPLHF.

The chain uses TRBV28 and TRBJ1-5; D gene uncertain. Trimming cost V 3 bases and J 3 bases, with 9 bases left between them. This CDR3 has 14 residues. Germline V gene sequence: CDR1 MDHEN, CDR2 SYDVKM. DNA for the CDR3: TGTGCCAGCAGTTTCGTGGTAGACAATCAGCCCCAGCATTTT. Residues: CASSFVVDNQPQHF.

CDR3 sequence: CASSLDGGGPYNEQFF. DNA of the CDR3: TGCGCCAGCAGCTTGGACGGGGGTGGGCCCTACAATGAGCAGTTCTTC. The rearrangement uses TRBV5-1 and TRBJ2-1; possible D gene TRBD2, 6 bases. Trimming pared 0 bases from V and 2 bases from J, leaving 12 bases between. Germline V gene lookup returns CDR1 SGHRS and CDR2 YFSETQ. CDR3 length equals 16 residues.

This clone has a single count. The V and J genes are TRBV18 and TRBJ2-1; unclear D gene. Trimming shortened V by 2 bases and J by 6 bases, and 11 bases separated the two germline ends. In germline, CDR1 is KGHSH, CDR2 LQKENI. CDR3 length: 14 amino acids. The CDR3 DNA reads TGTGCCAGCTCACCAGTCAGCCACGGCAATGAGCAGTTCTTC. This translates into CASSPVSHGNEQFF.

The chain is built from TRBV10-2 and TRBJ1-2; no definite D call. The germline V gene has CDR1 WSHSY and CDR2 SAAADI. V was cut by 6 bases and J by 0 bases, with 8 bases left in between. CDR3 length equals 13 residues. For the CDR3, the DNA is TGCGCCAGCAGCCTAGGGACTAACTATGGCTACACCTTC. It encodes CASSLGTNYGYTF.

This chain uses TRBV27 with TRBJ2-6, with a weak D call TRBD1 (5 bases). The CDR3 totals 15 residues. V was shortened by 5 bases and J by 3 bases, with 11 bases between the two germline ends. Germline V lookup: CDR1 MNHEY, CDR2 SMNVEV (reference sequence). The CDR3 is CASSIRVDGANVLTF. CDR3 bases: TGTGCCAGCAGTATCAGGGTGGATGGGGCCAACGTCCTGACTTTC.

The chain links TRBV28 to TRBJ1-2, with a possible D match to TRBD1 (5 bases). V lost 9 bases and J 4 bases, leaving 24 bases between the germline ends. The germline V gene encodes CDR1 MDHEN and CDR2 SYDVKM. CDR3 size: 16 residues. The CDR3 DNA reads TGTGCCAGTCTTGGGGCGACGAAGATGTTCGGCTATGGCTACACCTTC. As protein: CASLGATKMFGYGYTF.

This clone was seen once. The chain couples TRBV19 to TRBJ2-1, with 11 nucleotides matching TRBD2. V lost 1 base, J lost 6 bases, and 2 bases stayed unmatched. The CDR3 loop spans 15 amino acids. Germline V gene lookup returns CDR1 LNHDA and CDR2 SQIVND (reference sequence). The CDR3 reads CASSIVSGRANEQFF. As DNA, the CDR3 is TGTGCCAGTAGTATAGTTAGCGGGAGGGCCAATGAGCAGTTCTTC.

This clone was seen once. The V gene is TRBV5-1, the J gene TRBJ1-4; no clear D. Germline V gene lookup returns CDR1 SGHRS and CDR2 YFSETQ. The CDR3 is made up of 15 amino acids. V shed 0 bases and J shed 8 bases, with 14 bases lying between them. The CDR3 nucleotides read TGCGCCAGCAGCTTGGGGGGTTCGGGATTGGAAAAACTGTTTTTT. Translation gives CASSLGGSGLEKLFF. Looking up the rest from reference TRBV5-1 and TRBJ1-4 gives the full variable domain: KAGVTQTPRYLIKTRGQQVTLSCSPISGHRSVSWYQQTPGQGLQFLFEYFSETQRNKGNFPGRFSGRQFSNSRSEMNVSTLELGDSALYLCASSLGGSGLEKLFFGSGTQLSVL.

This chain links TRBV7-9 with TRBJ2-7; 9 nucleotides align to TRBD1. This CDR3 is 15 amino acids long. After removal of 3 bases from V and 2 bases from J, the junction contained 5 bases not matched to a gene. Germline lookup yields CDR1 SEHNR and CDR2 FQNEAQ (reference sequence). The CDR3 bases are TGTGCCAGCAGCTTCAGGACAGGGGTTACCTACGAGCAGTACTTC. Encoded protein: CASSFRTGVTYEQYF.

This clone was detected a few times. The chain has TRBV6-5 and TRBJ1-1; D unclear. V shed 2 bases and J shed 6 bases, with 10 bases lying between them. The germline CDR1 and CDR2 sequences are MNHEY and SVGAGI. The CDR3 has 13 residues. CDR3 bases: TGTGCCAGCAGTTACCTGACCGGCGCTGAAGCTTTCTTT. Translating it yields CASSYLTGAEAFF.

This chain uses TRBV5-8 with TRBJ2-1, with 12 bases lining up with TRBD1. The germline V gene encodes CDR1 SGHTS and CDR2 YDEGEE. V shed 4 bases and J 3 bases; nucleotides not matched to a gene: 11. The length of the CDR3 is 18 residues. The CDR3 region is CASSEGTGGGPLYNEQFF. The CDR3 DNA is TGTGCCAGCAGCGAGGGGACAGGGGGCGGGCCACTCTACAATGAGCAGTTCTTC.

In its sample, this clone was seen once. This CDR3 reads CASSQEWSLETGELFF. For the CDR3, the DNA is TGCGCCAGCAGCCAAGAATGGAGTTTGGAGACCGGGGAGCTGTTTTTT. This chain links TRBV4-1 with TRBJ2-2; D is undetermined. Per germline, CDR1 MGHRA and CDR2 YSYEKL. Deletions cut 0 bases from V and 5 bases from J, with 13 bases between. The CDR3 has 16 residues.

This chain links TRBV11-3 with TRBJ1-1; weak D call: TRBD1 (6 bases). V was cut by 5 bases and J by 6 bases, with 13 bases left in between. Germline V gene lookup returns CDR1 SGHNT and CDR2 YENEEA. The CDR3 length is 13 residues. For the CDR3, the DNA is TGTGCCAGCAGCCTCACCGACAGGTCTGAAGCTTTCTTT. It yields the protein CASSLTDRSEAFF.